One sample yielded the 15 T cell receptor beta chains listed below, sequenced in a study of cytomegalovirus exposure and HLA in healthy donors. PCR employed 60 Vbeta and 13 Jbeta primers. Clones were sequenced by immunoSEQ multiplex PCR, and TCRdb holds only the in-frame ones, with some missing. Of more than 150,000 clones listed, about four fifths are singletons. Material: PBMCs. Receptors originate from a boy between 2 and 10 years old in good health and CMV-seronegative.

The chain employs TRBV6-7 and TRBJ1-2, with D possibly TRBD1 on 5 matching bases. TRBV6-7 is an ORF, and what it does is uncertain. The CDR3 has 16 residues. Trimming took off 0 bases at V and 0 bases at J, with 11 bases between the two ends. The CDR3 reads CASSYSMTDSNYGYTF. Written as DNA, the CDR3 is TGTGCCAGCAGTTACTCGATGACAGACTCTAACTATGGCTACACCTTC.

The genes are TRBV11-3 and TRBJ2-1; TRBD2 aligns across 11 bases. With V trimmed by 0 bases and J by 5 bases, 12 bases remained unmatched. Germline V gives CDR1 SGHNT, CDR2 YENEEA. CDR3 length: 19 amino acids. CDR3 nucleotides: TGTGCCAGCAGCTTAGACCCCCCAGGGCTAGCGGGAGGAAACAATGAGCAGTTCTTC. Its translation: CASSLDPPGLAGGNNEQFF.

CDR3 region: CASSLEPADTQYF. DNA of the CDR3: TGCGCCAGCAGCTTGGAACCGGCAGATACGCAGTATTTT. J is TRBJ2-3 and V is TRBV5-1; D remains ambiguous. V shed 0 bases and J shed 4 bases, with 6 bases lying between them. CDR1 and CDR2 (germline): SGHRS, YFSETQ. CDR3 length: 13 amino acids.

V gene TRBV15 combines with J gene TRBJ2-7; TRBD1 aligns across 9 bases. J gave up 1 base and V 5 bases, and 9 bases lay outside the gene matches. In germline, CDR1 is LNHNV, CDR2 YYDKDF (reference sequence). CDR3 length equals 16 residues. This chain's CDR3 is CATSPYQQGASYEQYF. CDR3 sequence (DNA): TGTGCCACCAGCCCCTACCAACAGGGGGCGTCCTACGAGCAGTACTTC. Full variable domain (outside the CDR3, taken from reference TRBV15 and TRBJ2-7): DAMVIQNPRYQVTQFGKPVTLSCSQTLNHNVMYWYQQKSSQAPKLLFHYYDKDFNNEADTPDNFQSRRPNTSFCFLDIRSPGLGDTAMYLCATSPYQQGASYEQYFGPGTRLTVT.

V and J are TRBV6-1 and TRBJ1-4; TRBD1 aligns across 8 bases. The junction had 7 bases not matched to a gene; V was cut back by 5 bases and J by 8 bases. Germline V gene lookup returns CDR1 MNHNS and CDR2 SASEGT. The CDR3 contains 14 residues. CDR3 DNA: TGTGCCAGCAGTTCCCGACAGGGGTACGAAAAACTGTTTTTT. This encodes CASSSRQGYEKLFF.

V gene TRBV9 combines with J gene TRBJ1-3, with D uncertain. Germline assignment: CDR1 SGDLS and CDR2 YYNGEE. This CDR3 region has 14 residues. V shed 0 bases and J shed 3 bases, with 7 bases lying between them. CDR3 bases: TGTGCCAGCAGCGTAGCGGTAGATGGAAACACCATATATTTT. It yields the protein CASSVAVDGNTIYF. Complete variable domain (other parts from reference TRBV9 and TRBJ1-3): DSGVTQTPKHLITATGQRVTLRCSPRSGDLSVYWYQQSLDQGLQFLIQYYNGEERAKGNILERFSAQQFPDLHSELNLSSLELGDSALYFCASSVAVDGNTIYFGEGSWLTVV.

The CDR3 DNA reads as TGTGCCAGCAGCTTCTTGGTTAGCGTGTTCCCATCCAACTACGAGCAGTACTTC. Its translation is CASSFLVSVFPSNYEQYF. The J gene is TRBJ2-7, the V gene TRBV11-2; possibly TRBD2 for D (5 bases). The CDR3 is 18 amino acids. Trimming removed 3 bases from V and 3 bases from J, with 24 bases in between. Germline lookup yields CDR1 SGHAT and CDR2 FQNNGV.

The genes are TRBV7-2 and TRBJ2-7, with TRBD2 matching 11 bases. This CDR3 contains 15 residues. Germline CDR1 and CDR2: SGHTA and FQGNSA. V lost 5 bases and J lost 3; bases outside the gene matches: 6. The CDR3 sequence: CASSRILAGDYEQYF. The CDR3, as DNA: TGTGCCAGCAGCCGAATACTAGCGGGGGACTACGAGCAGTACTTC.

With respect to this clone: One end of the junction varies from germline; a read error may be responsible. V usage is TRBV19 and J usage is TRBJ1-2, with TRBD1 matching 8 bases. Germline values: CDR1 LNHDA, CDR2 SQIVND (reference sequence). This CDR3 has 13 residues. The CDR3, as DNA: TGTGCCAGTAGTAGGGACAGGCGGTATGGCTACCCCTTC. Translated, it gives CASSRDRRYGYPF.

The J gene is TRBJ2-2, the V gene TRBV6-5; possibly TRBD1 for D (7 bases). CDR3 length: 15 residues. Germline lookup yields CDR1 MNHEY and CDR2 SVGAGI. The V end was cut by 6 bases, the J end by 4 bases, with 15 bases between. CDR3 amino acids: CASSRGDSRTGELFF. The CDR3 coding sequence is TGTGCCAGCAGCCGCGGGGACAGCCGCACCGGGGAGCTGTTTTTT.

This chain's CDR3 is CASSLAGTAPYEQYF. The CDR3 bases are TGTGCCAGCAGTTTAGCCGGGACAGCCCCCTACGAGCAGTACTTC. The gene calls are TRBV27 and TRBJ2-7; 7 bases align to TRBD1. Trimming at V came to 2 bases and at J to 2 bases, leaving 6 bases not matched to a gene. This CDR3 region has 15 residues. CDR1 is MNHEY and CDR2 is SMNVEV in the germline V gene (reference sequence).

V gene TRBV14 combines with J gene TRBJ2-7; D is unclear. The CDR3 extends over 11 amino acids. CDR1 is SGHDN and CDR2 is FVKESK in the germline V gene. Deletions cut 1 base from V and 7 bases from J, with 5 bases between. CDR3 region: CASSQGDEQYF. The CDR3 DNA sequence: TGTGCCAGCAGCCAAGGAGATGAGCAGTACTTC.

V and J are TRBV18 and TRBJ1-1; 9 bases map to TRBD1. Germline trimming cut 3 bases from V and 4 bases from J; bases unmatched to any gene: 6. Germline assignment: CDR1 KGHSH and CDR2 LQKENI. CDR3 length equals 15 residues. In DNA form, the CDR3 reads TGTGCCAGCTCACCGGGACAGGGTGGTACCACTGAAGCTTTCTTT. Its protein is CASSPGQGGTTEAFF.

The chain couples TRBV19 to TRBJ2-3, with 15 bases lining up with TRBD2. The CDR3 covers 17 residues. The junction had 5 bases not matched to a gene; V was cut back by 1 base and J by 6 bases. The germline CDR1 and CDR2 sequences are LNHDA and SQIVND (reference sequence). DNA for the CDR3: TGTGCCAGTAGTATAGTTGGACTAGCGGGAGGGCCGGATACGCAGTATTTT. This encodes CASSIVGLAGGPDTQYF.

The rearrangement links TRBV7-9 to TRBJ2-3; TRBD2 matches at 9 bases. The CDR3 consists of 16 residues. V dropped 5 bases and J dropped 0; count of bases not matched to a gene: 6. Germline CDR1 and CDR2: SEHNR and FQNEAQ (reference sequence). The CDR3 is CASSPRLAVSTDTQYF. As DNA, the CDR3 is TGTGCCAGCAGCCCCCGACTAGCGGTTAGCACAGATACGCAGTATTTT. The full variable domain, completed using reference TRBV7-9 and TRBJ2-3, is DTGVSQNPRHKITKRGQNVTFRCDPISEHNRLYWYRQTLGQGPEFLTYFQNEAQLEKSRLLSDRFSAERPKGSFSTLEIQRTEQGDSAMYLCASSPRLAVSTDTQYFGPGTRLTVL.